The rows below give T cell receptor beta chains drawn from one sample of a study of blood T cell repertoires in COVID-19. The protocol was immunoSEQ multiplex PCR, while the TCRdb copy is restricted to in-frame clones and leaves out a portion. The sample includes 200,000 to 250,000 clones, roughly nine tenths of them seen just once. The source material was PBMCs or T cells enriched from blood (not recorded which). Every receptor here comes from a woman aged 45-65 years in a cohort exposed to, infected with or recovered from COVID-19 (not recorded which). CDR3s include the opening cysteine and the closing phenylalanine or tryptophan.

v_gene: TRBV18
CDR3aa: CASSPGTSGGAVDTQYF

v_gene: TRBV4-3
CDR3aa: CASSQEREENIQYF

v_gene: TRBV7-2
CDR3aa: CASSTTGGEKLFF

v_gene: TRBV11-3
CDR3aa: CASSLRQGASEQFF

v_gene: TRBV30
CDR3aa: CATPGTGYGYTF

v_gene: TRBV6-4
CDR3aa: CASTTGGVYEKLFF

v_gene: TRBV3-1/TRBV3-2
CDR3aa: CASSQDLQGDQPQHF

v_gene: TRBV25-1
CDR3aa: CASRVGGSGEKLFF

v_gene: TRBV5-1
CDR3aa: CASSLAGQGNYGYTF

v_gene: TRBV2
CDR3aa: CASNSLVGTEAFF

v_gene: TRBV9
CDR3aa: CASSVAQGTETQYF

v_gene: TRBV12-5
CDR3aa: CASGTSGTAYTGELFF

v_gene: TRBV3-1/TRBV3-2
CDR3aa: CASSRRGGGETQYF

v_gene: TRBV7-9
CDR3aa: CASSFRGDYGYTF

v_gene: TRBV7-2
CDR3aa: CASSFRRVNSPLHF

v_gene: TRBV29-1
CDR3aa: CSVASGTRGNEQYF

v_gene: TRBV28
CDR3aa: CASIKQRDRTTDTQYF

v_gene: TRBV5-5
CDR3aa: CASSLVARGSYEQYF

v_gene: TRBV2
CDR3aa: CASSVKHISGNTIYF

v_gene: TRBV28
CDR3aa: CASSILTGQRYGYTF

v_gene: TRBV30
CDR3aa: CAWSIRGNQPQHF

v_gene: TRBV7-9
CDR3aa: CASSLGTGNTNEKLFF

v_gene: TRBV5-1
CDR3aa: CASSFAEGAQFF

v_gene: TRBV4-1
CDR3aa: CASSQRDLMVTYEQYF